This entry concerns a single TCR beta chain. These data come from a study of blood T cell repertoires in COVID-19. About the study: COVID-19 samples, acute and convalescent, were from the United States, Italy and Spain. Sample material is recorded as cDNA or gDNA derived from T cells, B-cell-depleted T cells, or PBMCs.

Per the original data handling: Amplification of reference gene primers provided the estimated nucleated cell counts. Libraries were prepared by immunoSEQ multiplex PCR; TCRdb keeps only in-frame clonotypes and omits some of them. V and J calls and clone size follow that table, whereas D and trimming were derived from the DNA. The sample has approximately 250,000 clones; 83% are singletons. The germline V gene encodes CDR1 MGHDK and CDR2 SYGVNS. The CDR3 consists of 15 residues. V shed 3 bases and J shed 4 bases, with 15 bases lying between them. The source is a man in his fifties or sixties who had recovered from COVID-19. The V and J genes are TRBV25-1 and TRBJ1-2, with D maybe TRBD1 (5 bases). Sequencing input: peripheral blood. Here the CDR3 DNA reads TGTGCCAGCAGTGAGCCCCGGGGGGAAACCTATGGCTACACCTTC. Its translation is CASSEPRGETYGYTF.